The clone carrying this TCR beta chain was observed at least ten times. The record originates from a study of T cell repertoires in cytomegalovirus infection. The CDR3 spans 13 residues. V dropped 2 bases and J dropped 4 bases, with 8 bases sitting between them. CDR1 is MDHEN, CDR2 SYDVKM, per germline. Using its own MiXCR run on the reads, TCRdb lists one record per CDR3 protein. Of under 300,000 distinct CDR3 sequences listed, 15% to 20% are singletons. The clonotype was recovered from a human donor in good health (CMV status not recorded). Some clones in this sample may be carry-over from other donors' samples. This rearrangement joins TRBV28 to TRBJ1-2, with D perhaps matching TRBD1 (5 bases). The sample was CD8+ T cells from PBMCs. CDR3 sequence reads: CASSLGGVYGYTF. As DNA, the CDR3 is TGTGCCAGCAGTTTAGGGGGGGTCTATGGCTACACCTTC.